The 3 T cell receptor beta chains listed next were all sequenced from one sample in a study of blood T cells in healthy people across ages. For the second PCR, which ran for about 7 to 12 cycles, a sample-barcoded 5' primer and a J-beta primer mix were used. TCRdb independently ran MiXCR on the 5' RACE reads; one entry per CDR3 protein. The sample has 650,000 to 1,000,000 distinct CDR3 sequences, under 40% seen once. Sequenced input: blood. The source is a young man in good health.

Notes on this clonotype: A read error may explain this, as a much larger clone is one base away. V gene TRBV12-3 or TRBV12-4 combines with J gene TRBJ2-1; a possible D gene is TRBD2 (6 bases). The assigned J gene may be wrong: the sequence end matches TRBJ2-7 better. The CDR3 length is 15 residues. In DNA, the CDR3 is TGTGCCAGCAGCCCCTGGGGAGGTTCCTACAATGAGCAGTACTTC. It is translated as CASSPWGGSYNEQYF.

CDR3 in DNA: TGCAGCGTGGCCGGGGCCCGGGGGCCCCAGCATTTT. It translates to CSVAGARGPQHF. V usage is TRBV29-1 and J usage is TRBJ1-5, with TRBD1 as a possible D gene (5 bases). The CDR3 runs to 12 residues. With 6 bases removed from V and 9 bases from J, the gap between germline ends came to 15 bases. Germline CDR1 and CDR2: SQVTM and ANQGSEA.

This clonotype was seen only a few times. CDR3 loop: CASSVLGRGTEAFF. CDR3 DNA sequence: TGTGCCAGCAGTGTCCTAGGGCGCGGCACTGAAGCTTTCTTT. The chain carries TRBV2 and TRBJ1-1; no clear D. The CDR3 consists of 14 residues. The ends were cut back, 4 bases at V and 4 bases at J, with 13 bases in the middle. CDR1 and CDR2 from the germline V gene are SNHLY and FYNNEI.